The T cell receptor beta chain under discussion was sequenced for a study of cytotoxic CD8 clonotypes in ibrutinib-treated CLL. Whole-study context: On average, about 92,000 productive rearrangements and 200,000 to 300,000 productive templates per sample. Points from the study as a whole: Relative to age-matched healthy donors, clonality at baseline was higher, and it tracked circulating CD8+ T-cell counts. Sampling times, which were not matched between the groups, differed between sustained-remission patients and progressing patients.

CDR3 length equals 15 residues. Germline V gene sequence: CDR1 LGHNA, CDR2 YSLEER. J lost 3 bases, V lost 0 bases, and 4 bases had no gene match. TCRdb's copy holds only in-frame clones and misses some; the assay was immunoSEQ multiplex PCR. The data contain a few hundred thousand clones, about 61% of them singletons. Points on this clone: Its cognate antigen is unknown.

V is TRBV4-3 and J is TRBJ2-7; 8 bases match TRBD1. Source: PBMCs, taken after 36 months of ibrutinib treatment. This TCR was sampled from a human donor with chronic lymphocytic leukemia. The chain's CDR3 is CASSQDDGQGYEQYF. The CDR3, as DNA: TGCGCCAGCAGCCAAGACGATGGACAGGGCTACGAGCAGTACTTC.